Following are 11 T cell receptor beta chains from one sample sequenced in a study of read filtering for tumor transcriptome and immune sequencing. The library was built from roughly 400 ng RNA with molecular barcoded adaptors for alpha/delta and beta/gamma chains. MiXCR was run by TCRdb on the reads, yielding one entry per CDR3 protein. Of about 40,000 distinct CDR3 sequences listed, about 13% are singletons. Sequencing was carried out using a population of CD138-negative cells sorted from bone marrow. The receptors originated from a donor older than 35 with multiple myeloma.

This clonotype showed up just a few times. The chain links TRBV5-1 to TRBJ1-3; perhaps TRBD1 as D (5 bases). Trimming took 4 bases from V and 0 from J, leaving 14 bases between them. Germline CDR1 reads SGHRS; CDR2 reads YFSETQ. The length of the CDR3 is 16 residues. The CDR3 is CASSPEGRSSGNTIYF. CDR3 nucleotide sequence: TGCGCCAGCAGCCCGGAGGGACGGAGCTCTGGAAACACCATATATTTT.

The sample holds a few counts of this clonotype. This may be a read error, as it is one base from a much larger clone. The chain employs TRBV6-5 and TRBJ2-7; 8 nucleotides agree with TRBD1. The CDR3 runs to 13 residues. In germline, CDR1 is MNHEY, CDR2 SVGAGI. DNA for the CDR3: TGTGCCAGCAAACTGGGACAGGAGTACGAGCGGTACTTC. Its translation is CASKLGQEYERYF.

This clonotype occurred many times. The chain is built from TRBV4-1 and TRBJ1-1; D might be TRBD1 (5 bases). V was cut by 0 bases and J by 11 bases, with 16 bases left in between. Germline-derived CDR1 and CDR2 are MGHRA and YSYEKL. The CDR3 loop spans 14 amino acids. The CDR3 coding sequence is TGCGCCAGCAGCCAAGATACCGGGGGTGTGGAGGCTTTCTTT. This sequence encodes CASSQDTGGVEAFF.

In its sample, this clonotype was seen many times. The chain couples TRBV29-1 to TRBJ2-5, with D possibly being TRBD2 (5 bases). Trimming shortened V by 3 bases and J by 7 bases, and 12 bases separated the two germline ends. The CDR3 length is 12 residues. Germline CDR1 SQVTM, CDR2 ANQGSEA. The CDR3 sequence: CSVERQSGTQYF. DNA for the CDR3: TGCAGCGTTGAGAGACAAAGCGGGACCCAGTACTTC.

This clonotype was detected ten times or more. This chain links TRBV6-2 or TRBV6-3 with TRBJ2-1, with D unresolved. Trimming left V 8 bases short and J 0 bases short, with 17 bases between. There are 16 residues in the CDR3. CDR1 is MNHEY and CDR2 is SVGEGT in the germline V gene. The CDR3, as DNA: TGTGCCAGCCGGTCTTCTTTAGCCGACTCCTACAATGAGCAGTTCTTC. This sequence encodes CASRSSLADSYNEQFF.

This clonotype was recorded only once. A read error is possible here, since a much larger clone lies one base away. The chain links TRBV20-1 to TRBJ1-1, with D perhaps TRBD1 (6 bases). CDR3 size: 12 residues. Germline V gene sequence: CDR1 DFQATT, CDR2 SNEGSKA (reference sequence). The CDR3 sequence: CSARDRDTVAFF. The CDR3 DNA is TGCAGTGCTAGAGACAGGGACACTGTAGCTTTCTTT.

Many counts were recorded for this clonotype. V and J are TRBV7-8 and TRBJ1-5; D uncertain. V was trimmed by 1 base and J by 0 bases, leaving 10 bases between them. CDR1 is SGHVS and CDR2 is FQNEAQ in the germline V gene. This CDR3 comprises 16 residues. CDR3 nucleotides: TGTGCCAGCAGCTTAGAAAGAAGCAATAGCAATCAGCCCCAGCATTTT. Translating gives CASSLERSNSNQPQHF. Variable domain in full (rest from reference TRBV7-8 and TRBJ1-5): GAGVSQSPRYKVAKRGQDVALRCDPISGHVSLFWYQQALGQGPEFLTYFQNEAQLDKSGLPSDRFFAERPEGSVSTLKIQRTQQEDSAVYLCASSLERSNSNQPQHFGDGTRLSIL.

At least ten counts were recorded for this clonotype. The genes are TRBV20-1 and TRBJ2-7; D possibly matches TRBD1 or TRBD2 (6 bases each). The CDR3 has 14 amino acids. The V gene lost 5 bases and the J gene lost 1 base, with 15 bases spanning the gap. CDR1 is DFQATT and CDR2 is SNEGSKA in the germline V gene (reference sequence). The CDR3 loop is CSAGGGTGSYEQYF. CDR3 bases: TGCAGTGCTGGAGGGGGGACGGGATCCTACGAGCAGTACTTC.

The chain carries TRBV29-1 and TRBJ2-1; weak D call: TRBD1 (5 bases). V dropped 0 bases and J dropped 0 bases, with 12 bases sitting between them. This CDR3 region has 16 residues. In germline, CDR1 is SQVTM, CDR2 ANQGSEA. The CDR3 DNA is TGCAGCGTTGAAGATCTTGGGGCTAGCTCCTACAATGAGCAGTTCTTC. As protein: CSVEDLGASSYNEQFF.

This clonotype is labeled medium-sized. V usage is TRBV6-6 and J usage is TRBJ2-1; perhaps TRBD2 as D (5 bases). The V gene lost 4 bases and the J gene lost 11 bases, with 15 bases spanning the gap. CDR3 length equals 13 residues. CDR1 is MNHNY and CDR2 is SVGAGI in the germline V gene (reference sequence). The CDR3 bases are TGTGCCAGCAGTTTGCTGGGAGAGGCAAAGCAGTTCTTC. Translated: CASSLLGEAKQFF.

This clonotype was recorded many times. The chain couples TRBV4-1 to TRBJ2-1; TRBD2 matches at 9 bases. The CDR3 extends over 15 amino acids. Germline trimming cut 3 bases from V and 3 bases from J; bases unmatched to any gene: 3. Germline CDR1 is MGHRA and CDR2 is YSYEKL. The CDR3 protein is CASSQAGGNYNEQFF. The CDR3 DNA reads TGCGCCAGCAGCCAGGCGGGAGGGAACTACAATGAGCAGTTCTTC.